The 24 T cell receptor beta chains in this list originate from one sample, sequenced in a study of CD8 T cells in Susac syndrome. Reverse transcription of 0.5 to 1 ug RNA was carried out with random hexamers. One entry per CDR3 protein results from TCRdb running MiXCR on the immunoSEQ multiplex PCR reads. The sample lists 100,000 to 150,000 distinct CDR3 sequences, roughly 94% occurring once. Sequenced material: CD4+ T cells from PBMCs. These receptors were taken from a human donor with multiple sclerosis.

The CDR3 DNA sequence: TGTGCCTGTGGACAGGGCTACGGCTACACCTTC. It specifies CACGQGYGYTF. J is TRBJ1-2 and V is TRBV30; TRBD1 matches 8 bases. The CDR3 contains 11 residues. J was trimmed by 8 bases and V by 6 bases; bases with no gene match: 5. Germline lookup yields CDR1 GTSNPN and CDR2 SVGIG (reference sequence).

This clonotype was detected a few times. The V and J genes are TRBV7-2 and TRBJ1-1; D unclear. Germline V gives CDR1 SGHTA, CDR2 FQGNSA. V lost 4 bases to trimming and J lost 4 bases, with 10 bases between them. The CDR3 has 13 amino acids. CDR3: CASSSTWGTEAFF. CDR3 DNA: TGTGCCAGCAGCTCCACGTGGGGCACTGAAGCTTTCTTT.

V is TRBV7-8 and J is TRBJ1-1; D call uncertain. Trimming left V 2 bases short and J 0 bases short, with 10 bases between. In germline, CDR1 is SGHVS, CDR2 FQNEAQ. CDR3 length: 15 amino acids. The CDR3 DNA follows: TGTGCCAGCAGCTTAAGTGCACGGCTGAACACTGAAGCTTTCTTT. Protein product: CASSLSARLNTEAFF.

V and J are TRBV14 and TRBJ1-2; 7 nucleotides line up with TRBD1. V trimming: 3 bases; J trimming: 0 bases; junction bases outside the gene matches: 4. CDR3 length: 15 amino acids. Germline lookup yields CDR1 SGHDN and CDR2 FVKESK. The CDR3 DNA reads TGTGCCAGCAGCCACCGGGACAGTACTAACTATGGCTACACCTTC. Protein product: CASSHRDSTNYGYTF.

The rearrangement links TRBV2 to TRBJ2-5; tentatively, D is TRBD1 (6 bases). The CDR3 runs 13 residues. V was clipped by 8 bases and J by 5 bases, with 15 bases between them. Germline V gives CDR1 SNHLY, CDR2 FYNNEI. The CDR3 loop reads CASGRGGRETQYF. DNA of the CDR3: TGTGCCAGCGGCCGAGGGGGAAGGGAGACCCAGTACTTC. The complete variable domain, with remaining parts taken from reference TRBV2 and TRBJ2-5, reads EPEVTQTPSHQVTQMGQEVILRCVPISNHLYFYWYRQILGQKVEFLVSFYNNEISEKSEIFDDQFSVERPDGSNFTLKIRSTKLEDSAMYFCASGRGGRETQYFGPGTRLLVL.

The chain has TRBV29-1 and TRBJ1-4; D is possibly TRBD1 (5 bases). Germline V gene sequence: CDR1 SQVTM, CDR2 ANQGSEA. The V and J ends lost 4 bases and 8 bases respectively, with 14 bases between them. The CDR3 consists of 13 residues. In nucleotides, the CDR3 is TGCAGCGTTGGGTCCGCCGGGGGAGAAAAACTGTTTTTT. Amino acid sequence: CSVGSAGGEKLFF.

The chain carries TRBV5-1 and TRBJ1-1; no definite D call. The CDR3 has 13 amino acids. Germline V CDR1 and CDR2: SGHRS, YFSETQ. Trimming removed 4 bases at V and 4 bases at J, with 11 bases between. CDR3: CASSPEYPTEAFF. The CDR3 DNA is TGCGCCAGCAGCCCGGAGTACCCCACTGAAGCTTTCTTT.

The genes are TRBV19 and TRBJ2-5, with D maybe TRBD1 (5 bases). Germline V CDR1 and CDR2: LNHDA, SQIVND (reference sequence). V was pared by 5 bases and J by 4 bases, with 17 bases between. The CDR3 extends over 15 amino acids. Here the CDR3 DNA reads TGTGCCAGTAGTCCCCTGCGAGCCAGGGTAGAGACCCAGTACTTC. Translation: CASSPLRARVETQYF.

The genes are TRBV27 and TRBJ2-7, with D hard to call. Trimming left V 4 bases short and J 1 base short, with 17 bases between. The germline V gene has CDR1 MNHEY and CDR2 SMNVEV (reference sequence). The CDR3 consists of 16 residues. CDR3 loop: CASSYTTNVRSYEQYF. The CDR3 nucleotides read TGTGCCAGCAGTTACACTACCAACGTCCGATCCTACGAGCAGTACTTC.

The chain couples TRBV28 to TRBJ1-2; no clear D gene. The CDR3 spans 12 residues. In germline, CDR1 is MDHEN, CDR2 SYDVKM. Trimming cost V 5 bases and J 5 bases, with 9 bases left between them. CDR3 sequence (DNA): TGTGCCAGCAGTCCCTCCAGTTATGGCTACACCTTC. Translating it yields CASSPSSYGYTF.

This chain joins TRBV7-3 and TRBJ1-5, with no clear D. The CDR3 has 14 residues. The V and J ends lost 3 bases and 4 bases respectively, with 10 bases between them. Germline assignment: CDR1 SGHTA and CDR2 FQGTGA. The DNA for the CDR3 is TGTGCCAGCAGCTTCGGGCCTACTAATCAGCCCCAGCATTTT. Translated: CASSFGPTNQPQHF.

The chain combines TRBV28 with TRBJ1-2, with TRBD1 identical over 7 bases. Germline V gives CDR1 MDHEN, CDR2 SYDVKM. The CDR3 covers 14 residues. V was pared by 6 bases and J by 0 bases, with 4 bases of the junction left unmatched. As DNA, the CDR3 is TGTGCCAGCAGCCAGGGGGGGACTAACTATGGCTACACCTTC. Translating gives CASSQGGTNYGYTF.

CDR3 protein: CASSRYNQPQHF. The CDR3 DNA sequence: TGTGCCAGCAGCCGATACAATCAGCCCCAGCATTTT. The gene calls are TRBV3-1 and TRBJ1-5; D is undetermined. CDR1 LGHDT and CDR2 YNNKEL come from the germline V gene (reference sequence). The CDR3 contains 12 residues. V gave up 4 bases and J gave up 3 bases, with 4 bases separating them.

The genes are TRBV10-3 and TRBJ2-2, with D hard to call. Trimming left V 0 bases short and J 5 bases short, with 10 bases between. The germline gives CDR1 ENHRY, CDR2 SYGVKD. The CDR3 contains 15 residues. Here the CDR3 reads CAISESSSGTGELFF. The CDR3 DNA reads TGTGCCATCAGTGAGTCCAGCAGTGGTACCGGGGAGCTGTTTTTT.

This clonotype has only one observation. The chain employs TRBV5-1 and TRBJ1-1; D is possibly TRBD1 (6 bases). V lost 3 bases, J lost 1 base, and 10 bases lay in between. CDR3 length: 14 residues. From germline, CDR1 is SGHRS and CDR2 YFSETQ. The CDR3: CASSSGEQNTEAFF. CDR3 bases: TGCGCCAGCAGCTCAGGGGAGCAGAACACTGAAGCTTTCTTT.

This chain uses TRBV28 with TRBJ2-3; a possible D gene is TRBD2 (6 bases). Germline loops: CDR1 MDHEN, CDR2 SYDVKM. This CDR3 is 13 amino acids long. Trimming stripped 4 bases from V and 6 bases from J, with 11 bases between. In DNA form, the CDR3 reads TGTGCCAGCAGTTCAATGACTAGGGATACGCAGTATTTT. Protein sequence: CASSSMTRDTQYF.

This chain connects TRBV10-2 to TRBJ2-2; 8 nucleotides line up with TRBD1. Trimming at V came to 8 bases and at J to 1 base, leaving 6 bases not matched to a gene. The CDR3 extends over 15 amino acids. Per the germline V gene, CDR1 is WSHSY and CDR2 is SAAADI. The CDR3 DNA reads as TGCGCCAGCGGCTCACAGGGGGGGAACACCGGGGAGCTGTTTTTT. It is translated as CASGSQGGNTGELFF.

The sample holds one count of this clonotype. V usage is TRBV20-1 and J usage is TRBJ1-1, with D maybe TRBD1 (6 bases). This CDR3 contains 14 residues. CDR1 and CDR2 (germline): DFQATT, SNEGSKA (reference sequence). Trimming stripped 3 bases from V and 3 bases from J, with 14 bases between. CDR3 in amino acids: CSARVNTGYTEAFF. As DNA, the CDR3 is TGCAGTGCTAGGGTCAACACAGGGTACACTGAAGCTTTCTTT.

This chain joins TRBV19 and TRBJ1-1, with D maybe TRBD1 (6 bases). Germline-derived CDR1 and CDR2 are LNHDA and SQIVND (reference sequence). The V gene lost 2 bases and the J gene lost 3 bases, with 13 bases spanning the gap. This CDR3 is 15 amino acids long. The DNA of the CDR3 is TGTGCCAGTAGTATACTAGGGCCAGGGGACACTGAAGCTTTCTTT. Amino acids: CASSILGPGDTEAFF.

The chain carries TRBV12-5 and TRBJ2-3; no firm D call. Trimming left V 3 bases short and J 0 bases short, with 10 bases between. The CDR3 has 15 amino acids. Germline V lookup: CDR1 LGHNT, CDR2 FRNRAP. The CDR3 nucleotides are TGTGCTAGTGGTTTAGGTGACTCTAGCACAGATACGCAGTATTTT. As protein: CASGLGDSSTDTQYF.

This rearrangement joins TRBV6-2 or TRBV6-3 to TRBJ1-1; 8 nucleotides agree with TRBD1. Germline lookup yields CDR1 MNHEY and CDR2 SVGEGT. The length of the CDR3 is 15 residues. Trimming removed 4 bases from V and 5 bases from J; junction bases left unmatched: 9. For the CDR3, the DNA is TGTGCCAGCAGTTCCGACAGGGGATGGGGGACTGAAGCTTTCTTT. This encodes CASSSDRGWGTEAFF.

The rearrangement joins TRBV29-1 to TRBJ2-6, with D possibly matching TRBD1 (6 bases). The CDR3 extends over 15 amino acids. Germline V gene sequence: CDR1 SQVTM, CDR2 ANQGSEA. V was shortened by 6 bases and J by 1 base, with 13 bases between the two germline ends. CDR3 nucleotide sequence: TGCAGCGTACGGACAGACCTGTCTGGGGCCAACGTCCTGACTTTC. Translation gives CSVRTDLSGANVLTF.

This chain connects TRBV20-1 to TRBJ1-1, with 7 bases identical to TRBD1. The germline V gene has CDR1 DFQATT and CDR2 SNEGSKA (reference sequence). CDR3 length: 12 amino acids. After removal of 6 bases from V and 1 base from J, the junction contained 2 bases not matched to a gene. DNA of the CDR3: TGCAGTGCCCGACAGGGGAACACTGAAGCTTTCTTT. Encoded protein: CSARQGNTEAFF.

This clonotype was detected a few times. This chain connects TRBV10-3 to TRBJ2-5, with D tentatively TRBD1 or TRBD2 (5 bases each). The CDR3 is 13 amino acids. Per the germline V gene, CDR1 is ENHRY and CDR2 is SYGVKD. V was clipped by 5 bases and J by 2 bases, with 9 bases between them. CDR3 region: CAISRDQQETQYF. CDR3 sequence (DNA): TGTGCCATCAGTCGGGACCAGCAAGAGACCCAGTACTTC.